One sample yielded the 32 T cell receptor beta chains listed below, sequenced in a study of control samples from healthy donors and cancer patients. TCRdb's copy holds only in-frame clones and misses some; the assay was immunoSEQ multiplex PCR. Found here are around 150,000 clones, around 90% of them singletons; the top ten hold approximately 12%. Material: blood. Receptor source: a man aged 30-40 years in good health.

This clone was seen more than once but under ten times. The chain combines TRBV5-5 with TRBJ1-3; TRBD1 matches at 9 bases. This CDR3 spans 17 amino acids. CDR1 and CDR2 (germline): SGHKS, YYEKEE (reference sequence). With 4 bases clipped from V and 8 bases from J, the junction kept 16 bases outside the gene matches. The CDR3 here is CASSPRTGALLWDTIYF. CDR3 sequence (DNA): TGTGCCAGCAGCCCGAGGACAGGGGCCCTCCTCTGGGACACCATATATTTT.

The V and J genes are TRBV7-2 and TRBJ1-3; weak D call: TRBD1 (5 bases). From germline, CDR1 is SGHTA and CDR2 FQGNSA. The CDR3 loop spans 14 amino acids. Deletions cut 4 bases from V and 0 bases from J, with 7 bases between. The CDR3 protein is CASSSQASGNTIYF. CDR3 bases: TGTGCCAGCAGCTCACAGGCCTCTGGAAACACCATATATTTT.

V and J are TRBV25-1 and TRBJ2-1; D is unclear. The V and J ends lost 5 bases and 9 bases respectively, with 8 bases between them. Germline V CDR1 and CDR2: MGHDK, SYGVNS. The CDR3 totals 11 residues. CDR3 nucleotides: TGTGCCAGCAGTTGGCGGAGTGAGCAGTTCTTC. Its protein is CASSWRSEQFF. Full variable domain (remainder filled in from reference TRBV25-1 and TRBJ2-1): EADIYQTPRYLVIGTGKKITLECSQTMGHDKMYWYQQDPGMELHLIHYSYGVNSTEKGDLSSESTVSRIRTEHFPLTLESARPSHTSQYLCASSWRSEQFFGPGTRLTVL.

J is TRBJ1-4 and V is TRBV11-2, with unresolved D. CDR1 SGHAT and CDR2 FQNNGV come from the germline V gene. The CDR3 loop spans 15 amino acids. The V gene lost 3 bases and the J gene lost 6 bases, with 14 bases spanning the gap. In nucleotides, the CDR3 is TGTGCCAGCAGCTTCGGCTATGGGAGGGATGAAAAACTGTTTTTT. Translated, it gives CASSFGYGRDEKLFF.

As to this clone: The sample has other DNA sequences that encode this CDR3 too. V and J are TRBV12-3 or TRBV12-4 and TRBJ2-1; D tentatively fits TRBD1 or TRBD2 (5 bases each). V lost 4 bases, J lost 7 bases, and 11 bases lay in between. CDR3 size: 13 residues. This chain's CDR3 is CASSSPGPNEQFF. CDR3 coding DNA: TGTGCCAGCAGTTCTCCGGGGCCTAATGAGCAGTTCTTC.

This sequence joins TRBV11-3 and TRBJ2-3; TRBD2 matches 14 bases. CDR3 length equals 16 residues. Germline trimming cut 5 bases from V and 4 bases from J; bases unmatched to any gene: 5. Germline values: CDR1 SGHNT, CDR2 YENEEA. This chain's CDR3 is CASSPGLAGGSDTQYF. The CDR3 region has the DNA TGTGCCAGCAGCCCCGGACTAGCGGGAGGTTCAGATACGCAGTATTTT.

The rearrangement uses TRBV14 and TRBJ1-2; 7 bases fit TRBD1. Germline values: CDR1 SGHDN, CDR2 FVKESK. The trim removed 4 bases at V and 5 bases at J, leaving 7 bases unmatched. The CDR3 totals 14 residues. CDR3 in DNA: TGTGCCAGCAGCCCCACCGGGACAGTATATGGCTACACCTTC. This codes for CASSPTGTVYGYTF.

There are a few counts of this clone. The chain is built from TRBV4-2 and TRBJ1-1; D call uncertain. Trimming shortened V by 0 bases and J by 1 base, and 15 bases separated the two germline ends. CDR1 and CDR2 (germline): LGHNA, YNFKEQ. The CDR3 runs 17 residues. The CDR3 DNA follows: TGTGCCAGCAGCCAAGAAATGTATGGGTTGGGGAACACTGAAGCTTTCTTT. Its translation: CASSQEMYGLGNTEAFF.

In its sample, this clone was seen once. This rearrangement joins TRBV6-5 to TRBJ2-1, with D perhaps TRBD2 (6 bases). The CDR3 sequence is 14 residues long. From germline, CDR1 is MNHEY and CDR2 SVGAGI. V was shortened by 5 bases and J by 14 bases, with 22 bases between the two germline ends. In DNA form, the CDR3 reads TGTGCCAGCAGTCGAAAGACTAGTACAATGAAGGAGTTCTTC. Translated, it gives CASSRKTSTMKEFF.

The V gene is TRBV14, the J gene TRBJ2-1; unclear D gene. With 3 bases removed from V and 1 base from J, the gap between germline ends came to 7 bases. Germline loops: CDR1 SGHDN, CDR2 FVKESK. The CDR3 is 14 residues long. CDR3: CASSQVRSYNEQFF. DNA of the CDR3: TGTGCCAGCAGCCAGGTTAGGTCCTACAATGAGCAGTTCTTC.

This chain joins TRBV30 and TRBJ2-1; possibly TRBD2 for D (6 bases). Trimming left V 7 bases short and J 4 bases short, with 8 bases between. The V gene's germline CDR1 is GTSNPN and CDR2 SVGIG (reference sequence). The CDR3 is 11 residues long. The CDR3 DNA is TGTGCCTTGGAGGGTTACAATGAGCAGTTCTTC. It encodes CALEGYNEQFF.

This rearrangement joins TRBV7-3 to TRBJ2-2; TRBD2 is a possible D gene (5 bases). The CDR3 extends over 16 amino acids. The V end was cut by 5 bases, the J end by 6 bases, with 19 bases between. CDR1 is SGHTA and CDR2 is FQGTGA in the germline V gene. CDR3 region: CASSPTPAQRPGELFF. The DNA of the CDR3 is TGTGCCAGCAGCCCTACCCCGGCCCAGCGGCCCGGGGAGCTGTTTTTT.

The chain is built from TRBV3-1 (or the pseudogene TRBV3-2) and TRBJ2-7, with 8 nucleotides matching TRBD1. V lost 6 bases to trimming and J lost 6 bases; unmatched junction nucleotides: 1. The length of the CDR3 is 11 residues. Looked up from germline, CDR1 is LGHDT and CDR2 is YNNKEL (reference sequence). The CDR3: CASRDRGEQYF. CDR3 nucleotide sequence: TGTGCCAGCAGAGACAGGGGCGAGCAGTACTTC.

The chain is built from TRBV3-1 (or the pseudogene TRBV3-2) and TRBJ2-7; the D is unclear. CDR3 size: 12 residues. The V end lost 8 bases, the J end lost 3 bases, and 11 bases lay between the germline ends. Germline CDR1 LGHDT, CDR2 YNNKEL (reference sequence). CDR3: CASGWTGYEQYF. The CDR3 nucleotides are TGTGCCAGCGGTTGGACGGGCTACGAGCAGTACTTC.

This clone was detected a few times. CDR3 sequence (DNA): TGTGCCAGCAGCCGATGGGGGAGATCCCAACTAGGGGGTACTTCCTACAATGAGCAGTTCTTC. Translation gives CASSRWGRSQLGGTSYNEQFF. The chain carries TRBV6-6 and TRBJ2-1; weak D call: TRBD1 (6 bases). V lost 6 bases and J 1 base, leaving 31 bases between the germline ends. CDR3 length: 21 amino acids. Germline assignment: CDR1 MNHNY and CDR2 SVGAGI (reference sequence).

The V gene is TRBV5-4, the J gene TRBJ1-4; no firm D call. CDR3 length equals 13 residues. CDR1 and CDR2 (germline): SGHNT, YYREEE (reference sequence). V was shortened by 2 bases and J by 7 bases, with 9 bases between the two germline ends. The CDR3 DNA sequence: TGTGCCAGCAGCTTTGTCAAGGGTGAAAAACTGTTTTTT. This encodes CASSFVKGEKLFF.

As for this clone: Other DNA sequences in this specimen translate into the identical CDR3. The J gene is TRBJ1-5, the V gene TRBV6-2 or TRBV6-3; no reliable D call. Trimming removed 5 bases from V and 6 bases from J, with 11 bases in between. Germline values: CDR1 MNHEY, CDR2 SVGEGT. This CDR3 spans 13 amino acids. Here the CDR3 reads CASSTVGTQPQHF. For the CDR3, the DNA is TGTGCCAGCAGTACGGTGGGCACTCAGCCCCAGCATTTT.

Details on this clone: Germline and junction disagree at one end, which may indicate a read error. This chain joins TRBV7-8 and TRBJ1-2; TRBD1 agrees at 8 bases. Germline CDR1 SGHVS, CDR2 FQNEAQ. The CDR3 spans 16 residues. The CDR3 sequence: CASSVATMTGAGGYTF. The CDR3 DNA sequence: TGTGCCAGCAGCGTAGCCACCATGACAGGGGCCGGTGGCTACACCTTC. The whole variable domain, filled in from reference TRBV7-8 and TRBJ1-2, reads GAGVSQSPRYKVAKRGQDVALRCDPISGHVSLFWYQQALGQGPEFLTYFQNEAQLDKSGLPSDRFFAERPEGSVSTLKIQRTQQEDSAVYLCASSVATMTGAGGYTFGSGTRLTVV.

The CDR3 here is CASIGTGLNNEQFF. The CDR3 nucleotides are TGTGCCAGCATCGGGACAGGACTTAACAATGAGCAGTTCTTC. The V call is TRBV6-5, the J call TRBJ2-1; 8 bases match TRBD1. Germline assignment: CDR1 MNHEY and CDR2 SVGAGI. Losses at the gene ends were 7 bases for V and 5 bases for J; bases not matched to a gene: 7. The CDR3 extends over 14 amino acids.

The V call is TRBV28, the J call TRBJ2-2; D not resolved. Trimming took off 2 bases at V and 0 bases at J, with 4 bases between the two ends. CDR1 and CDR2 (germline): MDHEN, SYDVKM. CDR3 length: 14 amino acids. CDR3 coding DNA: TGTGCCAGCAGTTTACCCTCGAACACCGGGGAGCTGTTTTTT. Translating it yields CASSLPSNTGELFF.

This clone was seen a few times. V and J are TRBV29-1 and TRBJ2-6; the D gene is possibly TRBD1 (5 bases). CDR1 and CDR2 (germline): SQVTM, ANQGSEA. V was clipped by 7 bases and J by 4 bases, with 11 bases between them. The CDR3 consists of 13 residues. The CDR3 DNA reads as TGCAGCGCCAGGGTGGAAGGGGCCAACGTCCTGACTTTC. Its protein is CSARVEGANVLTF.

The chain combines TRBV5-5 with TRBJ2-7; 7 bases are shared with TRBD1. Germline trimming cut 2 bases from V and 7 bases from J; bases unmatched to any gene: 12. Per germline, CDR1 SGHKS and CDR2 YYEKEE (reference sequence). This CDR3 has 15 amino acids. CDR3: CASSFPQGRAYEQYF. The CDR3 DNA follows: TGTGCCAGCAGCTTCCCACAGGGGCGCGCTTATGAGCAGTACTTC.

The gene calls are TRBV4-2 and TRBJ2-6; D remains ambiguous. Germline V gene data show CDR1 as LGHNA and CDR2 as YNFKEQ. This CDR3 is built from 17 residues. The V end lost 2 bases, the J end lost 1 base, and 12 bases lay between the germline ends. CDR3 loop: CASSQSGRNSGANVLTF. The DNA of the CDR3 is TGTGCCAGCAGCCAATCGGGCAGGAATTCTGGGGCCAACGTCCTGACTTTC.

The genes are TRBV28 and TRBJ1-2, with unresolved D. The CDR3 is 13 amino acids. The ends were cut back, 8 bases at V and 4 bases at J, with 14 bases in the middle. CDR1 MDHEN and CDR2 SYDVKM come from the germline V gene. The CDR3 loop is CASDDLGAYGYTF. The CDR3 nucleotides read TGTGCCAGCGACGATCTGGGAGCCTATGGCTACACCTTC.

As DNA, the CDR3 is TGTGCCAGCAGGGCCTCCGGGACAGGATTTGTATCACCCCTCCACTTT. This gives the protein CASRASGTGFVSPLHF. The chain links TRBV7-9 to TRBJ1-6; TRBD1 aligns across 8 bases. Trimming took 6 bases from V and 10 from J; bases not matched to a gene: 14. The CDR3 is made up of 16 amino acids. Per the germline V gene, CDR1 is SEHNR and CDR2 is FQNEAQ (reference sequence).

The CDR3 here is CASSSGLAVDTQYF. CDR3 nucleotide sequence: TGCGCCAGCAGCTCCGGACTAGCAGTAGATACGCAGTATTTT. This chain joins TRBV5-1 and TRBJ2-3, with 8 bases matching TRBD2. This CDR3 comprises 14 residues. The V gene's germline CDR1 is SGHRS and CDR2 YFSETQ. V was clipped by 3 bases and J by 5 bases; unmatched bases: 5.

The chain uses TRBV7-8 and TRBJ1-4; perhaps TRBD1 as D (5 bases). Germline CDR1 SGHVS, CDR2 FQNEAQ. Trimming took 3 bases from V and 7 from J, leaving 18 bases between them. There are 16 residues in the CDR3. In DNA, the CDR3 is TGTGCCAGCAGCTTCAGCCTGGGGGTGAGAGGTGAAAAACTGTTTTTT. It codes for CASSFSLGVRGEKLFF.

The rearrangement joins TRBV9 to TRBJ2-1, with 8 bases matching TRBD2. The germline V gene has CDR1 SGDLS and CDR2 YYNGEE. The CDR3 contains 15 residues. With V trimmed by 5 bases and J by 0 bases, 4 bases remained unmatched. CDR3 sequence reads: CASSTGGDSYNEQFF. DNA for the CDR3: TGTGCCAGCAGTACCGGGGGGGACTCCTACAATGAGCAGTTCTTC.

This clone was observed a single time. The genes are TRBV14 and TRBJ1-5; no definite D call. The germline CDR1 and CDR2 sequences are SGHDN and FVKESK. The CDR3 spans 13 residues. V lost 9 bases and J 4 bases, leaving 13 bases between the germline ends. As DNA, the CDR3 is TGTGCCAGATTACGGGATTCGAATCAGCCCCAGCATTTT. It codes for CARLRDSNQPQHF.

J is TRBJ1-5 and V is TRBV24-1, with TRBD1 matching 7 bases. Germline V gene lookup returns CDR1 KGHDR and CDR2 SFDVKD. V dropped 5 bases and J dropped 4; count of bases not matched to a gene: 10. The CDR3 has 16 amino acids. CDR3 sequence reads: CATSGAGTAKNQPQHF. DNA for the CDR3: TGTGCCACCAGTGGCGCTGGGACAGCCAAAAATCAGCCCCAGCATTTT.

This sequence joins TRBV9 and TRBJ2-2; possibly TRBD2 for D (6 bases). This CDR3 region has 16 residues. CDR1 SGDLS and CDR2 YYNGEE come from the germline V gene. With 4 bases removed from V and 1 base from J, the gap between germline ends came to 14 bases. This chain's CDR3 is CASSLLGGQNTGELFF. CDR3 bases: TGTGCCAGCAGCCTCTTGGGGGGTCAGAACACCGGGGAGCTGTTTTTT.

The chain couples TRBV25-1 to TRBJ2-7; D gene uncertain. Trimming took 4 bases from V and 3 from J, leaving 13 bases between them. CDR1 and CDR2 from the germline V gene are MGHDK and SYGVNS. This CDR3 has 14 amino acids. As DNA, the CDR3 is TGTGCCAGCAGTGGTCTGCCCCCTGGCTACGAGCAGTACTTC. It codes for CASSGLPPGYEQYF.